The T cell receptor beta chain described here comes from a study of tumor and adjacent non-tumor tissue in lung cancer. No cell sorting was done before RNA was extracted from the tissue. Germline V gene sequence: CDR1 MDHEN, CDR2 SYDVKM. V trimming: 10 bases; J trimming: 4 bases; junction bases outside the gene matches: 9. The CDR3 length is 13 residues. TCRbeta libraries were built with three rounds of nested PCR, modified from ARM-PCR. One entry per CDR3 protein results from TCRdb running MiXCR on the multiplex PCR reads. The sample shows roughly 150,000 distinct CDR3 sequences, approximately 64% of them seen only once.

The chain couples TRBV28 to TRBJ2-7; 8 bases are shared with TRBD1. Sequenced sample: lung tumor tissue. This TCR came from a man in his sixties with small cell lung cancer. CDR3 in amino acids: CAISRQGLYEQYF. CDR3 bases: TGTGCCATCAGCCGACAGGGGTTGTACGAGCAGTACTTC.